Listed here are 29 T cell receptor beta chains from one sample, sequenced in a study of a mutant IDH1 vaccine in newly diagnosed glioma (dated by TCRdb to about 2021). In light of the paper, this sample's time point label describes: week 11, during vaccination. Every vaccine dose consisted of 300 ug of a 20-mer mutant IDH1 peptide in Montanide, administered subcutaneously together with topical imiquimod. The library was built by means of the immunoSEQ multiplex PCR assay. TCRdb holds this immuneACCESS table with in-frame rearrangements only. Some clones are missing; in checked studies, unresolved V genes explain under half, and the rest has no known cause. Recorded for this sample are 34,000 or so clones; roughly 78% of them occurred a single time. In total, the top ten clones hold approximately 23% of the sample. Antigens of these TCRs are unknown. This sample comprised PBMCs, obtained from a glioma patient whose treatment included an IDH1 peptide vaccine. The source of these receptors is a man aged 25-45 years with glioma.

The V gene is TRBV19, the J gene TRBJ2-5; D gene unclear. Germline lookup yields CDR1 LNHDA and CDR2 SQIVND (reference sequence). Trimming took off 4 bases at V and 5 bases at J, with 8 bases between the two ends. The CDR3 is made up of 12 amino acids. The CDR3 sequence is CASSTLGETQYF. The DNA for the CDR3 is TGTGCCAGTAGTACCCTTGGGGAGACCCAGTACTTC.

CDR3 sequence (DNA): TGTGCCAGTAGTATACCGGAAGGGATGGGCAATCAGCCCCAGCATTTT. This encodes CASSIPEGMGNQPQHF. The rearrangement uses TRBV19 and TRBJ1-5; D gene ambiguous. V was shortened by 2 bases and J by 2 bases, with 13 bases between the two germline ends. The CDR3 sequence is 16 residues long. Germline loops: CDR1 LNHDA, CDR2 SQIVND (reference sequence).

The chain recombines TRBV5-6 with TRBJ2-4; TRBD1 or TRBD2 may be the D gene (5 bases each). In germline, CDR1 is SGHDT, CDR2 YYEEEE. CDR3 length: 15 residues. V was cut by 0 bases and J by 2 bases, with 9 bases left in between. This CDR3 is CASSLGGVTKNIQYF. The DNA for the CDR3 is TGTGCCAGCAGCTTGGGAGGGGTGACCAAAAACATTCAGTACTTC.

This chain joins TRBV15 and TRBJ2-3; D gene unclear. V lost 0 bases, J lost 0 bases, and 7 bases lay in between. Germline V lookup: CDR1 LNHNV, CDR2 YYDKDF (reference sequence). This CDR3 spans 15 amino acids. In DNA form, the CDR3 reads TGTGCCACCAGCAGAGATTTAGAAAGCACAGATACGCAGTATTTT. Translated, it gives CATSRDLESTDTQYF.

The CDR3 loop is CASSIGTGVYEQYF. DNA for the CDR3: TGTGCCAGTAGTATAGGGACAGGGGTCTACGAGCAGTACTTC. The chain links TRBV19 to TRBJ2-7, with 9 bases fitting TRBD1. CDR1 and CDR2 (germline): LNHDA, SQIVND (reference sequence). The CDR3 sequence is 14 residues long. V lost 1 base to trimming and J lost 3 bases; unmatched junction nucleotides: 1.

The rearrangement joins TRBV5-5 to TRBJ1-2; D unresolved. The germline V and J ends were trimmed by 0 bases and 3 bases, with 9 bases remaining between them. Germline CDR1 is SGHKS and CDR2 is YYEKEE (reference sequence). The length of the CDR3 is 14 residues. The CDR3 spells CASSLGEMDYGYTF. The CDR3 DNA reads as TGTGCCAGCAGCTTGGGAGAGATGGACTATGGCTACACCTTC.

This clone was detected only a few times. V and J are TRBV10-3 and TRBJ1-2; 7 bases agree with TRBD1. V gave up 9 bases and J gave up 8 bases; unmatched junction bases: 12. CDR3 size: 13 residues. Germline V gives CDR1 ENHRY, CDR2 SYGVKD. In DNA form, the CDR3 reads TGTGCCATAAATCCAACAGGGGATAGCGGCTACACCTTC. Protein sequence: CAINPTGDSGYTF.

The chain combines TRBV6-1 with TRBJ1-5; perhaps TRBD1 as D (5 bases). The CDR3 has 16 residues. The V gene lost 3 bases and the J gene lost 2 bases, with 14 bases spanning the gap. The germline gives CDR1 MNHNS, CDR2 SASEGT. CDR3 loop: CASSDGPGLGNQPQHF. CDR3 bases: TGTGCCAGCAGTGATGGGCCGGGGCTGGGCAATCAGCCCCAGCATTTT.

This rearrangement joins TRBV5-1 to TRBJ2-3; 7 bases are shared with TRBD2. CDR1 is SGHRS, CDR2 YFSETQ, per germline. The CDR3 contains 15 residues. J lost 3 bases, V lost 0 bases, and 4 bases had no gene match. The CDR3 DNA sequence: TGCGCCAGCAGCTTGGCTAGCGGCTTAACAGATACGCAGTATTTT. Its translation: CASSLASGLTDTQYF.

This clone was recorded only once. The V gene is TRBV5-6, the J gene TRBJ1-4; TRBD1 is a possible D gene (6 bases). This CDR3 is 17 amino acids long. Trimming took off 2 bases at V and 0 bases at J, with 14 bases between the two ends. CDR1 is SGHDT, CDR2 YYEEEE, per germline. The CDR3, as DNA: TGTGCCAGCAGCTTCCTAGTAGGGGGAGCAACTAATGAAAAACTGTTTTTT. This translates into CASSFLVGGATNEKLFF.

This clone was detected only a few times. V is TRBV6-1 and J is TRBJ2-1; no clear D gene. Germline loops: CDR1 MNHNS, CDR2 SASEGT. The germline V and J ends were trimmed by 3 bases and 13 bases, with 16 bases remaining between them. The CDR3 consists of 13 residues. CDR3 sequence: CASSDRISSAQFF. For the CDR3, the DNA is TGTGCCAGCAGTGACAGGATTAGCTCTGCCCAGTTCTTC.

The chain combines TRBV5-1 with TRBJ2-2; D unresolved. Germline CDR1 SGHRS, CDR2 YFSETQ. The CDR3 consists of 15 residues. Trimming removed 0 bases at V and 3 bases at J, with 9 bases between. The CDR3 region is CASSLEVVDTGELFF. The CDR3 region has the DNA TGCGCCAGCAGCTTGGAGGTGGTGGACACCGGGGAGCTGTTTTTT.

As DNA, the CDR3 is TGTGCCAGCAGTGAAGCCCCCGGCCTCGAGCAGTACTTC. The encoded protein is CASSEAPGLEQYF. The chain recombines TRBV2 with TRBJ2-7; D is ambiguous. V dropped 0 bases and J dropped 6 bases, with 9 bases sitting between them. The CDR3 is made up of 13 amino acids. Germline V gene lookup returns CDR1 SNHLY and CDR2 FYNNEI.

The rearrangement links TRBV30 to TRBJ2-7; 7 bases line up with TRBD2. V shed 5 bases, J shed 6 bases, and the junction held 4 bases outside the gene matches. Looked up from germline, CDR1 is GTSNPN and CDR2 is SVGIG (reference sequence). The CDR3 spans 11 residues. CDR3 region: CAWEWGGEQYF. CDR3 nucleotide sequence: TGTGCCTGGGAGTGGGGGGGCGAGCAGTACTTC.

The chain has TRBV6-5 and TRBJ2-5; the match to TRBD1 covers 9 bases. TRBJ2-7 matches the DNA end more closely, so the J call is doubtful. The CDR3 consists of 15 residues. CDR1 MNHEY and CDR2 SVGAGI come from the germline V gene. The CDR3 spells CASSYSTGGSYEQYF. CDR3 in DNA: TGTGCCAGCAGTTACTCGACAGGGGGCTCCTACGAGCAGTACTTC.

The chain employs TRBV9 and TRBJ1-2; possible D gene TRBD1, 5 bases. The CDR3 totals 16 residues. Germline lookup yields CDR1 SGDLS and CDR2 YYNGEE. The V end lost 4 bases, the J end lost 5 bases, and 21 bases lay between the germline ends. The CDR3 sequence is CASSPGGVESLYGYTF. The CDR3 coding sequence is TGTGCCAGCAGCCCTGGAGGGGTGGAGTCCCTTTATGGCTACACCTTC.

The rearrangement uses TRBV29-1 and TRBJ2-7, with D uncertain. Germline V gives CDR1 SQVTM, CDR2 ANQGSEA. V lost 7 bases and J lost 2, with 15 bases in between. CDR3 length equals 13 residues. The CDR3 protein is CSALDIVAYEQYF. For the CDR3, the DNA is TGCAGCGCATTGGATATAGTAGCCTACGAGCAGTACTTC.

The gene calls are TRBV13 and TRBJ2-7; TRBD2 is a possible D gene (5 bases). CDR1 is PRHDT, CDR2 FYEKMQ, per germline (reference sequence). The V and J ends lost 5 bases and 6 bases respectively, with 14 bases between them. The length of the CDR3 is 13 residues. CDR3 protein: CASSPYTSSEQYF. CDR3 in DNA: TGTGCCAGCAGCCCATACACTAGTTCCGAGCAGTACTTC.

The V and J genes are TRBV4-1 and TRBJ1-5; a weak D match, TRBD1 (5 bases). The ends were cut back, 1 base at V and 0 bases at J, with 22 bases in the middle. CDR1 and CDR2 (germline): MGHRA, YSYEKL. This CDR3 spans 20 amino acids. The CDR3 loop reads CASSQVFIGTEDYSNQPQHF. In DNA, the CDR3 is TGCGCCAGCAGCCAAGTCTTTATCGGGACTGAGGACTATAGCAATCAGCCCCAGCATTTT.

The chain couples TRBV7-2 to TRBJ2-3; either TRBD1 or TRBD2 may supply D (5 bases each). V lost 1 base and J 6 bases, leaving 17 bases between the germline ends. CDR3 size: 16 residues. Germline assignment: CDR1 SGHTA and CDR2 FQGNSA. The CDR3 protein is CASSLGVGEYSDTQYF. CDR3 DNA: TGTGCCAGCAGCTTAGGTGTAGGGGAGTATTCCGATACGCAGTATTTT.

CDR3 residues: CASSEFPGAYEQYF. CDR3 nucleotides: TGTGCCAGCAGTGAATTTCCGGGTGCTTACGAGCAGTACTTC. The chain is built from TRBV6-1 and TRBJ2-7; D unresolved. The germline gives CDR1 MNHNS, CDR2 SASEGT. V lost 2 bases and J lost 4, with 12 bases in between. The CDR3 extends over 14 amino acids.

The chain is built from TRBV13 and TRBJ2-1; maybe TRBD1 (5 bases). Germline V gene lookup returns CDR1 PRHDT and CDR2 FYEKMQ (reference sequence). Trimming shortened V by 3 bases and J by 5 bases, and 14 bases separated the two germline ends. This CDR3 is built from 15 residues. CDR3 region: CASSFPSGRDNEQFF. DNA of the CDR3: TGTGCCAGCAGCTTCCCCTCGGGCAGGGACAATGAGCAGTTCTTC.

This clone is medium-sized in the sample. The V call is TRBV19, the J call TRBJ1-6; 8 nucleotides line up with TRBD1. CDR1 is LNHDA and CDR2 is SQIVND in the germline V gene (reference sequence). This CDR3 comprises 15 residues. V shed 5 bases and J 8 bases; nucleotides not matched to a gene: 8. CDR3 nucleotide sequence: TGTGCCAGTAGTGACCGGACAGGGCGAGATTCACCCCTCCACTTT. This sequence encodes CASSDRTGRDSPLHF.

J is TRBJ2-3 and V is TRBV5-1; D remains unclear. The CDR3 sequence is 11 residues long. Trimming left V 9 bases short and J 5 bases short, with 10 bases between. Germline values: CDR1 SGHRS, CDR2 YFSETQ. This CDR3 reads CAIKTGDTQYF. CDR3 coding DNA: TGCGCCATCAAAACGGGAGATACGCAGTATTTT.

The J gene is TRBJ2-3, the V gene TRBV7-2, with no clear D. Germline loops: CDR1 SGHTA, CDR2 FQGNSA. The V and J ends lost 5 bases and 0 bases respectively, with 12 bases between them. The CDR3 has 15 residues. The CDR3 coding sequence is TGTGCCAGCAGCCCCTCAGTTACTAGCACAGATACGCAGTATTTT. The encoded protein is CASSPSVTSTDTQYF.

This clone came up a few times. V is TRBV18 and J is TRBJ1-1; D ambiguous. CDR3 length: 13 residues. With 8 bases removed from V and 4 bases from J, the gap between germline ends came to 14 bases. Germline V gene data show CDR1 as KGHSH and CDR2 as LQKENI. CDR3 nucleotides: TGTGCCAGCGCCGGATCAGCGAGCACTGAAGCTTTCTTT. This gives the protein CASAGSASTEAFF.

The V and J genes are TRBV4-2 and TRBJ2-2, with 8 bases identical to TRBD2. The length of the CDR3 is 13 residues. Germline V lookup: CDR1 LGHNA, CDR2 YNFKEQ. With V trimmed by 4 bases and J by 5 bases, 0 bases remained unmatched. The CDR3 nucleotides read TGTGCCAGCAGCCTAGCGGGGACCGGGGAGCTGTTTTTT. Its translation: CASSLAGTGELFF.

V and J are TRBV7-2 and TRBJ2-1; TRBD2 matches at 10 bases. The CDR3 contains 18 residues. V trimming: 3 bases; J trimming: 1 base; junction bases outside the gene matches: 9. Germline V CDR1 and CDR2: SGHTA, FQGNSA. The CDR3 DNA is TGTGCCAGCAGCTTTTTGCTAGCGGGAGAAATTTCCTACAATGAGCAGTTCTTC. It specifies CASSFLLAGEISYNEQFF.

Here the CDR3 reads CASSLSVGRDQPQHF. For the CDR3, the DNA is TGTGCCAGCAGCTTAAGCGTGGGGCGCGATCAGCCCCAGCATTTT. The V call is TRBV7-2, the J call TRBJ1-5, with a tentative D call TRBD1 (5 bases). Trimming stripped 2 bases from V and 5 bases from J, with 13 bases between. This CDR3 comprises 15 residues. Germline loops: CDR1 SGHTA, CDR2 FQGNSA. Using reference TRBV7-2 and TRBJ1-5 for the parts outside the CDR3, the full variable domain is GAGVSQSPSNKVTEKGKDVELRCDPISGHTALYWYRQSLGQGLEFLIYFQGNSAPDKSGLPSDRFSAERTGGSVSTLTIQRTQQEDSAVYLCASSLSVGRDQPQHFGDGTRLSIL.